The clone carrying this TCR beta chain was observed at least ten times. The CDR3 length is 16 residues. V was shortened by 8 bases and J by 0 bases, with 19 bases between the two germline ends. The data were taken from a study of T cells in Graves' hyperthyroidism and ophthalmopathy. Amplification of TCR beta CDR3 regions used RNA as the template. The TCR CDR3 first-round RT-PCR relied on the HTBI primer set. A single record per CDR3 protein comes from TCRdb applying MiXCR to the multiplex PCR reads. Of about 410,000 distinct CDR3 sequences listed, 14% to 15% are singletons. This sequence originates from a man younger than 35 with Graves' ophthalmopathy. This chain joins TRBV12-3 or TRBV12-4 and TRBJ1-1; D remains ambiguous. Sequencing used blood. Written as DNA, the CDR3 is TGTGCCAGCGGCTCCCCGGGGAACCAAATGAACACTGAAGCTTTCTTT. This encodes CASGSPGNQMNTEAFF.